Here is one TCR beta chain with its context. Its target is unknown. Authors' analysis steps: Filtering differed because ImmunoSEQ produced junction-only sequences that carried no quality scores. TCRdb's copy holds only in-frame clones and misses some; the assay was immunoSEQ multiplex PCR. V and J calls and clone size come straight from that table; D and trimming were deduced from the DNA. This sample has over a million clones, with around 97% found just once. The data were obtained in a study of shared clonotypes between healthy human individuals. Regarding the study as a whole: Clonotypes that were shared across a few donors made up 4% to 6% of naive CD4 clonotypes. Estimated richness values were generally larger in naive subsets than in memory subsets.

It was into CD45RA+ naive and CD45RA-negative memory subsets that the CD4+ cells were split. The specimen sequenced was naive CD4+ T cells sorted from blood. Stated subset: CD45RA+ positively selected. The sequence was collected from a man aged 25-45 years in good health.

For the CDR3, the DNA is TGTGCCAGCAGTTTAAGTTCCGGGATATCCTCGATAGAGATGACTTTC. Translated: CASSLSSGISSIEMTF. The V and J genes are TRBV28 and TRBJ2-6; perhaps TRBD2 as D (5 bases). The V gene lost 2 bases and the J gene lost 17 bases, with 25 bases spanning the gap. The germline CDR1 and CDR2 sequences are MDHEN and SYDVKM. The CDR3 spans 16 residues.